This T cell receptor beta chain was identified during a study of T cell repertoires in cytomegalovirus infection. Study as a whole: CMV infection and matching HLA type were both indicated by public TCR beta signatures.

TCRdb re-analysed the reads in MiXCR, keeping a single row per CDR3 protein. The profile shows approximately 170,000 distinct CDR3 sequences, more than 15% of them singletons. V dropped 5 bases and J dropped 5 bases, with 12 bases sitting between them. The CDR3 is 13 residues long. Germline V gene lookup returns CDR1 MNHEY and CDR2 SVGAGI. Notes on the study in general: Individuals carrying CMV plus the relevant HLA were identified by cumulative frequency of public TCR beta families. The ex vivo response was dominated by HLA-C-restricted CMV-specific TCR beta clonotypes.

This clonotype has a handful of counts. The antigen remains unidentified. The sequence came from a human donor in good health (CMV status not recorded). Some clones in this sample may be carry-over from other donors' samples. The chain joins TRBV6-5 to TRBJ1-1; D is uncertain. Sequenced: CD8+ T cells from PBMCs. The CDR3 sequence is CASSRMGWTEAFF. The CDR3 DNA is TGTGCCAGCAGTCGTATGGGTTGGACTGAAGCTTTCTTT.